Detailed here is one T cell receptor (beta chain). At least ten counts were recorded for this clone. There is no known antigen for this receptor. Most of the CVID patients and most of the healthy controls were of Caucasian heritage. Heparinized peripheral whole blood samples of about 5 to 8.5 ml were obtained from each donor. TCRbeta CDR3 repertoires were sequenced from genomic DNA of adults with common variable immune deficiency (CVID) and healthy adult controls. The control group comprised some 22 healthy adult volunteers, some 12 female and roughly ten male, aged roughly 20 to 66 years with a mean age of approximately 30. Diluted blood was density-centrifuged over Hypaque 1077 or Ficoll-Paque to isolate peripheral blood mononuclear cells. Genomic DNA was obtained from unsorted mononuclear cells using either Qiagen column purification or a centrifugation-based method. Equivalent amounts of genomic DNA from CVID and control samples were used as sequencing input. For every sample, a 60 bp segment covering the rearranged TCRbeta CDR3 region was amplified and then sequenced. The immunoSEQ assay, a bias-corrected multiplex PCR combined with high-throughput sequencing, was used to amplify TCRbeta. From the authors' description of their analysis: Every unique nucleotide sequence counted as a clone and was annotated with V, D and J genes, copy number and frequency. Sequences were labeled productive if in frame, and non-productive if out of frame or containing stop codons. Clonality was calculated from Shannon's entropy as previously described. Mean CDR3 Kyte-Doolittle hydropathy was derived from the predicted amino acid sequences of productive clones. The R hclust function was used to hierarchically cluster scaled V gene usage with Manhattan distance and complete linkage. Sharing of clones by CDR3 amino acid sequence was evaluated through resampling of 12 repertoires per group over 100 rounds. The repertoires were screened for roughly 70 published EBV-specific TCRbeta sequences and around 240 published CMV-specific TCRbeta sequences. A couple of CVID samples that yielded fewer than 10,000 sequences were excluded from the analysis, so 42 CVID repertoires were retained. In TCRdb, the immuneACCESS table is reduced to in-frame sequences with V and J assigned. These tables do not hold every clone; where another copy was compared, an unresolved V gene accounts for under half, and the others remain unexplained. V and J calls plus clone size are reproduced from that table; the DNA served to infer D and trimming. The table gives about 52,000 clones for this sample, with none occurring only once. The ten largest clones take up 2% to 2.5% of the sample.

The data stem from a study of T cell clonality in common variable immunodeficiency (dated by TCRdb to 2013 to 2016). The paper's findings and limits, for the study overall: Reportedly, TCRbeta sequences from CVID had fewer deletions and N-nucleotide insertions, and highly modified clones with 13 or more V deletions were absent from CVID. Correlations of repertoire features with clinical complications were constrained by heterogeneity among patients within the CVID cohort. Even though DNA input was equal, the average per sample came to 80,000 to 100,000 unique sequences for controls compared with 25,000 to 35,000 for CVID samples. The authors noted that sequencing repertoires of T cell subpopulations would be needed to clarify what caused the increased clonality in CVID. Fewer TCRbeta clones were shared among CVID subjects than among healthy controls (p < 0.0001). Compared with healthy controls, CVID subjects showed increased TCRbeta clonality (t-test p = 0.018), a feature most characteristic of about a third of subjects.

The sequencing input was peripheral blood mononuclear cells. The TCR sequence derives from a person between 18 and 69 years old in good health.

CDR3 DNA, as far as it was read: TGTGCCAGCAGCGTGGGGACAGGGTGGGACGAG. It codes for CASSVGTGWDE. The complete CDR3 protein is CASSVGTGWDEQYF. The chain is made from TRBV5-4 and TRBJ2-7; 9 middle bases align to TRBD1. The read ends 3 residues before the CDR3 terminus; that terminus is restored from the germline J gene. The CDR3 contains 14 residues, cysteine and phenylalanine counted. Of the CDR3's DNA, 33 bases were read; they are in frame from base 1. Sequences SGHNT (CDR1) and YYREEE (CDR2) are obtained from the germline V gene (reference sequence). From V the trimming removes 4 bases and from J it removes 5 bases, while the gene matches leave 7 bases of the junction unaccounted for. Reference TRBV5-4 and TRBJ2-7 genes cover what lies past the CDR3, so the full variable domain is ETGVTQSPTHLIKTRGQQVTLRCSSQSGHNTVSWYQQALGQGPQFIFQYYREEENGRGNFPPRFSGLQFPNYSSELNVNALELDDSALYLCASSVGTGWDEQYFGPGTRLTVT.